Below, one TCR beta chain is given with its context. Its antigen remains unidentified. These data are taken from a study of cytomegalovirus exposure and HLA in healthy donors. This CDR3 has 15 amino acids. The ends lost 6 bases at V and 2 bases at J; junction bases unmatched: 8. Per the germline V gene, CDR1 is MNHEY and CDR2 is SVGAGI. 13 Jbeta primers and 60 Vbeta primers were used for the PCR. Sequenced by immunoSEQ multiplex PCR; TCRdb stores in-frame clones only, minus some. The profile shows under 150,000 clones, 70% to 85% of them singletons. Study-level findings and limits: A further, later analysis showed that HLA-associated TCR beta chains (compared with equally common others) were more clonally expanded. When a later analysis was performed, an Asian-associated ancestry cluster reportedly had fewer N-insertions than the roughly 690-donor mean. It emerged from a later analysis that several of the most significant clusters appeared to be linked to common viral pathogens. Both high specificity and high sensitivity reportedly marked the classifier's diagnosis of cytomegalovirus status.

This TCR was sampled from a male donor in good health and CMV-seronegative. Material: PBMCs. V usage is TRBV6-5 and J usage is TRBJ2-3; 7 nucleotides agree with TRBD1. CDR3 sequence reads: CASSTGTDLTDTQYF. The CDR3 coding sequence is TGTGCCAGCAGCACCGGGACAGACCTCACAGATACGCAGTATTTT.